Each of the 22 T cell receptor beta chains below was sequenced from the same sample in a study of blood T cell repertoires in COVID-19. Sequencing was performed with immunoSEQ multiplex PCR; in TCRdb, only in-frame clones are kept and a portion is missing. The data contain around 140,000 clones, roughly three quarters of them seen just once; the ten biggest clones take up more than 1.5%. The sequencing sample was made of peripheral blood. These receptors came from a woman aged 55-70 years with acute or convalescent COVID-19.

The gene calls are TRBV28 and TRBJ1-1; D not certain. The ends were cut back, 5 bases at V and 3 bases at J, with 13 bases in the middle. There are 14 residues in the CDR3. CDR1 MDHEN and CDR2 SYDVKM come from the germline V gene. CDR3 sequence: CASSTQGGDTEAFF. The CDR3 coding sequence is TGTGCCAGCAGTACACAAGGCGGGGACACTGAAGCTTTCTTT.

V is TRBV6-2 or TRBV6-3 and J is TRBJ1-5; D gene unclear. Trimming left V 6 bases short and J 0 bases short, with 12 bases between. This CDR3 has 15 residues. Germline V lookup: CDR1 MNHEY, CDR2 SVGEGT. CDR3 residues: CASSLAGISNQPQHF. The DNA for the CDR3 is TGTGCCAGCAGCCTTGCGGGAATTAGCAATCAGCCCCAGCATTTT.

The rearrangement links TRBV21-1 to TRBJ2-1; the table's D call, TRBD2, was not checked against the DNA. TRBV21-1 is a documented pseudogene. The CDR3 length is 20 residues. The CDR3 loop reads CASSKRGPFPAESSYNEQFF. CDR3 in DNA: TGTGCCAGCAGCAAAAGAGGCCCGTTTCCAGCGGAGAGCTCCTACAATGAGCAGTTCTTC.

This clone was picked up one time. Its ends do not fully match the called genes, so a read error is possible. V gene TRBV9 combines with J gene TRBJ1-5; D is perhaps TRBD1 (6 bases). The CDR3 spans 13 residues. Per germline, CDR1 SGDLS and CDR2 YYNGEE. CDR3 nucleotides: TGTGCCAGCAGCGTAGGGGTGGGACACGGGATGGATTTT. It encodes CASSVGVGHGMDF.

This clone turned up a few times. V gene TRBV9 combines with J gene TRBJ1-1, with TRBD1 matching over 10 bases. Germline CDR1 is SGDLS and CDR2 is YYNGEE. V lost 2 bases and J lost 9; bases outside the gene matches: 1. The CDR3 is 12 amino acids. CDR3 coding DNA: TGTGCCAGCAGCGTCGACAGGGGGCAAGCTTTCTTT. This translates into CASSVDRGQAFF. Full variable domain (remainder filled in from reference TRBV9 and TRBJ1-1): DSGVTQTPKHLITATGQRVTLRCSPRSGDLSVYWYQQSLDQGLQFLIQYYNGEERAKGNILERFSAQQFPDLHSELNLSSLELGDSALYFCASSVDRGQAFFGQGTRLTVV.

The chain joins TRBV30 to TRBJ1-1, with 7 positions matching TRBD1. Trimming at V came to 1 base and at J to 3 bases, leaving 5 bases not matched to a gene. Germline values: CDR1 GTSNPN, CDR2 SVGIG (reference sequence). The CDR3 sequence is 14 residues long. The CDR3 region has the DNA TGTGCCTGGAGTGAGAGCCAGGGGGACACTGAAGCTTTCTTT. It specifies CAWSESQGDTEAFF.

CDR3 sequence (DNA): TGCGCCAGCAGCTTACAGGGGGCTCCCATGGATGAGCAGTTCTTC. Its translation is CASSLQGAPMDEQFF. V usage is TRBV5-1 and J usage is TRBJ2-1, with 9 bases matching TRBD1. This CDR3 spans 15 amino acids. Trimming removed 2 bases from V and 8 bases from J; junction bases left unmatched: 8. The germline V gene encodes CDR1 SGHRS and CDR2 YFSETQ.

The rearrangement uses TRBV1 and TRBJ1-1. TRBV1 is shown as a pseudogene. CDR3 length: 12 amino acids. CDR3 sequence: CTSSQDPAEAFF. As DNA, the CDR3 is TGCACCAGCAGCCAAGATCCGGCTGAAGCTTTCTTT.

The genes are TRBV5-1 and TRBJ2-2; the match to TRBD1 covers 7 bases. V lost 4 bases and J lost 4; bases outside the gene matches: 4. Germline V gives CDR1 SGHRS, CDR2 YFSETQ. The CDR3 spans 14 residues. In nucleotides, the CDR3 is TGCGCCAGCAGCCAGGGACAGATCACCGGGGAGCTGTTTTTT. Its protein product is CASSQGQITGELFF.

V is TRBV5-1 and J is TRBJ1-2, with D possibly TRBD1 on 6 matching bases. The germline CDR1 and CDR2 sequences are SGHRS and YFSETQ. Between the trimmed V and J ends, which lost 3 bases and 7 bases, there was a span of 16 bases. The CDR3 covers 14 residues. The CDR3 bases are TGCGCCAGCAGCTCAGGCAGGGGTTCTTCTGGCTACACCTTC. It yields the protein CASSSGRGSSGYTF.

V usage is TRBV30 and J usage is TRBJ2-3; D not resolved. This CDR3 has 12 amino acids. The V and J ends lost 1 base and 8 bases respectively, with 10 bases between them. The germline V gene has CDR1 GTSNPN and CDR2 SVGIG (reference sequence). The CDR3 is CAWSATPSTQYF. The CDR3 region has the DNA TGTGCCTGGAGTGCTACCCCCTCTACGCAGTATTTT.

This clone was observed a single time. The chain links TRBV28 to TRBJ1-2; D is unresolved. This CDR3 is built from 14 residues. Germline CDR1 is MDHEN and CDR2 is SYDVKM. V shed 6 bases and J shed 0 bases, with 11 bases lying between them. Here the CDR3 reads CASRISIANYGYTF. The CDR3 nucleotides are TGTGCCAGCAGAATCTCGATAGCTAACTATGGCTACACCTTC.

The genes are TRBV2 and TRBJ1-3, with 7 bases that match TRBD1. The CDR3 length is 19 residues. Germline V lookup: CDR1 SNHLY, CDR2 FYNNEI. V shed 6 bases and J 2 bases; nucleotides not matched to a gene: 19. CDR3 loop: CASRRLRGGGLSAGNTIYF. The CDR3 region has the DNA TGTGCCAGCAGACGGTTAAGAGGGGGCGGACTGTCGGCTGGAAACACCATATATTTT. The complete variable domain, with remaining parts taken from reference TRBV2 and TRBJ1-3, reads EPEVTQTPSHQVTQMGQEVILRCVPISNHLYFYWYRQILGQKVEFLVSFYNNEISEKSEIFDDQFSVERPDGSNFTLKIRSTKLEDSAMYFCASRRLRGGGLSAGNTIYFGEGSWLTVV.

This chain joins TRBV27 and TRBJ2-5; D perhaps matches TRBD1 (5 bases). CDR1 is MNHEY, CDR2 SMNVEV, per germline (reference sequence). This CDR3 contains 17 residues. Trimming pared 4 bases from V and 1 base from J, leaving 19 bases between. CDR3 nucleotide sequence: TGTGCCAGCAGTTCCTACCTAATCCCAGGGATCCAAGAGACCCAGTACTTC. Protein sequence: CASSSYLIPGIQETQYF.

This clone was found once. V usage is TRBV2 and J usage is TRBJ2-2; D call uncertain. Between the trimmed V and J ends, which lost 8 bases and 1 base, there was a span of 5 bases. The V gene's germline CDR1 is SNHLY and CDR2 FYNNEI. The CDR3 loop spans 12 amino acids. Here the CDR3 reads CASQMNTGELFF. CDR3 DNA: TGTGCCAGCCAAATGAACACCGGGGAGCTGTTTTTT.

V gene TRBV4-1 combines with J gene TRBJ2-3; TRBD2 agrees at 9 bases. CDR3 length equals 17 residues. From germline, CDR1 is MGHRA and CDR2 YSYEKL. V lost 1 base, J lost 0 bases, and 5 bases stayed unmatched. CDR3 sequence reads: CASSQVLAGFSTDTQYF. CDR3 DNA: TGCGCCAGCAGCCAAGTTCTAGCGGGGTTTAGCACAGATACGCAGTATTTT.

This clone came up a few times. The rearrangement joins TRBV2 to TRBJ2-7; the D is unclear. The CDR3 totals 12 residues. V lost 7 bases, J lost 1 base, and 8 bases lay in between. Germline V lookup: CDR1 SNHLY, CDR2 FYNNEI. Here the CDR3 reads CASNDNSYEQYF. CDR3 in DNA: TGTGCCAGCAACGACAATTCCTACGAGCAGTACTTC.

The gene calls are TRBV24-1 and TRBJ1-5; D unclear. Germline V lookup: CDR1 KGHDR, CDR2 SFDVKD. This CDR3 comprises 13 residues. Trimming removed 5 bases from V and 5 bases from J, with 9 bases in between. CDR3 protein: CATSGDTDQPQHF. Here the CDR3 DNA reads TGTGCCACCAGTGGCGACACAGATCAGCCCCAGCATTTT.

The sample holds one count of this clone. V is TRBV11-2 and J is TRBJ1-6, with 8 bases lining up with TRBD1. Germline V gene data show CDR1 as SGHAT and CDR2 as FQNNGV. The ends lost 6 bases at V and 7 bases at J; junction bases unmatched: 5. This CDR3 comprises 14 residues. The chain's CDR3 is CASRLGQANSPLHF. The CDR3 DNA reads TGTGCCAGCAGATTGGGACAGGCGAATTCACCCCTCCACTTT.

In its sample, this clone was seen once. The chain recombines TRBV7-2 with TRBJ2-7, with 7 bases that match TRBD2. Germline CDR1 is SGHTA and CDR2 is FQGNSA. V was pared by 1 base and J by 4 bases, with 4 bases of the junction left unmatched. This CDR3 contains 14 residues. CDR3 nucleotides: TGTGCCAGCAGCTTAGGTAATAGCGGGTACGAGCAGTACTTC. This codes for CASSLGNSGYEQYF.

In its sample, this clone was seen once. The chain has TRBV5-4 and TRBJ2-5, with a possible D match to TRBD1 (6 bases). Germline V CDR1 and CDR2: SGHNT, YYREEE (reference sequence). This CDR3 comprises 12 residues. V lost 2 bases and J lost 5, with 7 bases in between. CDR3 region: CASSFGQETQYF. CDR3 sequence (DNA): TGTGCCAGCAGCTTTGGACAGGAGACCCAGTACTTC.

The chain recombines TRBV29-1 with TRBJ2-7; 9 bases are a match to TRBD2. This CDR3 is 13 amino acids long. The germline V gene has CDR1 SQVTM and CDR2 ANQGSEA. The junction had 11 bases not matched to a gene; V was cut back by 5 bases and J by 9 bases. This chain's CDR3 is CSVPSIAGERQYF. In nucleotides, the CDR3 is TGCAGCGTTCCAAGCATAGCGGGAGAACGGCAGTACTTC.